One sample yielded the 29 T cell receptor beta chains listed below, sequenced in a study of T cell responses to AZD1222 COVID-19 vaccine. Assay: immunoSEQ multiplex PCR; the TCRdb copy retains only in-frame clones and omits some. The table includes roughly 200,000 clones, roughly 92% detected once. Source: peripheral blood, taken 28 days after the second AZD1222 dose. The origin of the receptors is an adult who received the AZD1222 COVID-19 vaccine.

J is TRBJ2-6 and V is TRBV2; D is possibly TRBD1 or TRBD2 (5 bases each). CDR1 and CDR2 from the germline V gene are SNHLY and FYNNEI. This CDR3 has 16 residues. V lost 4 bases and J 5 bases, leaving 15 bases between the germline ends. This CDR3 is CASSGQRESRANVLTF. The CDR3 region has the DNA TGTGCCAGCAGTGGACAGAGGGAATCAAGGGCCAACGTCCTGACTTTC.

This chain connects TRBV5-1 to TRBJ1-2, with 7 bases that match TRBD1. The germline V gene encodes CDR1 SGHRS and CDR2 YFSETQ. V was pared by 0 bases and J by 2 bases, with 7 bases of the junction left unmatched. The CDR3 runs to 16 residues. Written as DNA, the CDR3 is TGCGCCAGCAGCTTGGGCCAGGGACAGAGAAACTATGGCTACACCTTC. The encoded protein is CASSLGQGQRNYGYTF.

The chain carries TRBV5-1 and TRBJ1-1, with TRBD1 matching over 10 bases. Trimming cost V 4 bases and J 7 bases; bases outside gene matches: 16. From germline, CDR1 is SGHRS and CDR2 YFSETQ. This CDR3 spans 17 amino acids. This CDR3 reads CASSPYYGTGASREAFF. DNA for the CDR3: TGCGCCAGCAGCCCTTACTACGGGACAGGGGCGTCCCGTGAAGCTTTCTTT.

The chain couples TRBV5-8 to TRBJ1-2; 9 bases are shared with TRBD1. Germline loops: CDR1 SGHTS, CDR2 YDEGEE. The CDR3 totals 12 residues. V shed 1 base, J shed 8 bases, and the junction held 0 bases outside the gene matches. The CDR3 loop is CASSLTGGGYTF. In DNA, the CDR3 is TGTGCCAGCAGCTTGACAGGGGGCGGCTACACCTTC.

V usage is TRBV11-1 and J usage is TRBJ1-4; D gene unclear. The CDR3 loop spans 14 amino acids. Trimming stripped 2 bases from V and 7 bases from J, with 11 bases between. Germline lookup yields CDR1 SGHAT and CDR2 FQDESV (reference sequence). CDR3 coding DNA: TGTGCCAGCAGCTTAATCAGCGTCGGTGAAAAACTGTTTTTT. Translation gives CASSLISVGEKLFF. The variable domain in full, with the rest retrieved from reference TRBV11-1 and TRBJ1-4, is EAEVAQSPRYKITEKSQAVAFWCDPISGHATLYWYRQILGQGPELLVQFQDESVVDDSQLPKDRFSAERLKGVDSTLKIQPAELGDSAMYLCASSLISVGEKLFFGSGTQLSVL.

The gene calls are TRBV7-9 and TRBJ1-1, with 7 bases fitting TRBD1. Germline assignment: CDR1 SEHNR and CDR2 FQNEAQ (reference sequence). V lost 5 bases to trimming and J lost 5 bases; unmatched junction nucleotides: 5. The CDR3 is 13 amino acids. CDR3 residues: CASSHGTVTEAFF. The CDR3 DNA is TGTGCCAGCAGCCATGGGACAGTTACTGAAGCTTTCTTT.

J is TRBJ1-5 and V is TRBV5-6, with a possible D match to TRBD1 (5 bases). The germline gives CDR1 SGHDT, CDR2 YYEEEE. V lost 1 base, J lost 6 bases, and 14 bases lay in between. The CDR3 length is 15 residues. In DNA form, the CDR3 reads TGTGCCAGCAGCTTGAATGGGGCGAGGAGTCAGCCCCAGCATTTT. It translates to CASSLNGARSQPQHF.

This clone was seen more than once but under ten times. The V gene is TRBV5-5, the J gene TRBJ2-3; TRBD1 aligns across 8 bases. The trim removed 1 base at V and 3 bases at J, leaving 1 base unmatched. This CDR3 has 14 amino acids. Germline CDR1 is SGHKS and CDR2 is YYEKEE (reference sequence). The CDR3 loop reads CASSLRQGTDTQYF. DNA of the CDR3: TGTGCCAGCAGCTTGCGACAGGGGACAGATACGCAGTATTTT.

The chain recombines TRBV30 with TRBJ1-5; D not certain. The CDR3 covers 13 residues. Germline CDR1 is GTSNPN and CDR2 is SVGIG (reference sequence). The V gene lost 2 bases and the J gene lost 3 bases, with 8 bases spanning the gap. The CDR3 protein is CAWSPANNQPQHF. The CDR3 DNA sequence: TGTGCCTGGAGTCCCGCGAACAATCAGCCCCAGCATTTT.

The chain links TRBV5-6 to TRBJ2-3; D might be TRBD1 (7 bases). The V end lost 4 bases, the J end lost 0 bases, and 12 bases lay between the germline ends. There are 15 residues in the CDR3. CDR1 and CDR2 from the germline V gene are SGHDT and YYEEEE. This CDR3 reads CASSPTGTSTDTQYF. The CDR3 nucleotides read TGTGCCAGCAGCCCGACAGGGACTAGCACAGATACGCAGTATTTT. Combining the CDR3 with reference TRBV5-6 and TRBJ2-3 gives the whole variable domain DAGVTQSPTHLIKTRGQQVTLRCSPKSGHDTVSWYQQALGQGPQFIFQYYEEEERQRGNFPDRFSGHQFPNYSSELNVNALLLGDSALYLCASSPTGTSTDTQYFGPGTRLTVL.

The chain is built from TRBV7-5 and TRBJ2-2; the D call of TRBD2 is as the table states it, not checked on the DNA. TRBV7-5 corresponds to a pseudogene. There are 16 residues in the CDR3. CDR3 sequence: CARSQPGTSGTGELFF. As DNA, the CDR3 is TGTGCCAGAAGCCAACCCGGGACTAGCGGGACCGGGGAGCTGTTTTTT.

The rearrangement uses TRBV29-1 and TRBJ2-2, with TRBD2 identical over 9 bases. CDR1 SQVTM and CDR2 ANQGSEA come from the germline V gene. The trim removed 4 bases at V and 6 bases at J, leaving 3 bases unmatched. This CDR3 is 13 amino acids long. The CDR3 sequence is CSVVSGGSGELFF. CDR3 sequence (DNA): TGCAGCGTTGTTAGCGGGGGATCCGGGGAGCTGTTTTTT.

The chain couples TRBV5-5 to TRBJ2-7; the match to TRBD1 covers 9 bases. The CDR3 is 14 amino acids. Germline values: CDR1 SGHKS, CDR2 YYEKEE (reference sequence). J lost 6 bases, V lost 4 bases, and 8 bases had no gene match. The CDR3 reads CASSLGGQGPEQYF. The CDR3 DNA sequence: TGTGCCAGCAGCCTTGGGGGACAGGGTCCCGAGCAGTACTTC.

This clone was detected only once. The V call is TRBV6-6, the J call TRBJ1-3; no reliable D call. CDR3 length: 14 residues. Per the germline V gene, CDR1 is MNHNY and CDR2 is SVGAGI (reference sequence). The germline V and J ends were trimmed by 2 bases and 2 bases, with 7 bases remaining between them. DNA for the CDR3: TGTGCCAGCAGTTACGTGGGAACTGGAAACACCATATATTTT. The encoded protein is CASSYVGTGNTIYF.

The chain employs TRBV19 and TRBJ1-3; D gene unclear. V shed 5 bases and J shed 0 bases, with 5 bases lying between them. This CDR3 comprises 13 residues. Germline CDR1 and CDR2: LNHDA and SQIVND (reference sequence). This CDR3 is CASSSYSGNTIYF. For the CDR3, the DNA is TGTGCCAGTAGTTCCTACTCTGGAAACACCATATATTTT. The whole variable domain, filled in from reference TRBV19 and TRBJ1-3, reads DGGITQSPKYLFRKEGQNVTLSCEQNLNHDAMYWYRQDPGQGLRLIYYSQIVNDFQKGDIAEGYSVSREKKESFPLTVTSAQKNPTAFYLCASSSYSGNTIYFGEGSWLTVV.

The chain uses TRBV11-2 and TRBJ1-1; the D gene is possibly TRBD1 (5 bases). Germline V CDR1 and CDR2: SGHAT, FQNNGV. This CDR3 has 14 residues. The germline V and J ends were trimmed by 5 bases and 0 bases, with 10 bases remaining between them. CDR3 region: CASSRQFMNTEAFF. The CDR3 region has the DNA TGTGCCAGCAGCCGACAGTTCATGAACACTGAAGCTTTCTTT.

This chain connects TRBV5-5 to TRBJ1-5, with a tentative D call TRBD1 (5 bases). The CDR3 has 13 amino acids. CDR1 and CDR2 (germline): SGHKS, YYEKEE (reference sequence). V lost 4 bases and J lost 7, with 12 bases in between. The CDR3 bases are TGTGCCAGCAGCCCCGTTCCAGGGCAGCCCCAGCATTTT. It yields the protein CASSPVPGQPQHF.

This sequence joins TRBV5-1 and TRBJ1-4, with D perhaps TRBD1 (5 bases). Trimming removed 7 bases from V and 1 base from J, with 11 bases in between. The CDR3 is made up of 14 amino acids. Germline CDR1 and CDR2: SGHRS and YFSETQ. DNA for the CDR3: TGCGCCAGCCGAGGGGCGGGAACTAATGAAAAACTGTTTTTT. This encodes CASRGAGTNEKLFF.

The CDR3 loop is CASSLGPPASTDTQYF. The CDR3 nucleotides are TGCGCCAGCAGCTTGGGACCCCCCGCTAGCACAGATACGCAGTATTTT. This sequence joins TRBV5-1 and TRBJ2-3; the D is unclear. The CDR3 spans 16 residues. V was pared by 0 bases and J by 0 bases, with 11 bases between. Germline V lookup: CDR1 SGHRS, CDR2 YFSETQ.

The CDR3: CASSLWVNTEAFF. The CDR3 DNA reads as TGTGCCAGCAGTTTATGGGTGAACACTGAAGCTTTCTTT. The chain links TRBV28 to TRBJ1-1; D uncertain. V gave up 0 bases and J gave up 0 bases, with 2 bases separating them. The CDR3 length is 13 residues. Germline CDR1 reads MDHEN; CDR2 reads SYDVKM.

The V gene is TRBV19, the J gene TRBJ2-1, with 9 positions matching TRBD2. Germline V gene lookup returns CDR1 LNHDA and CDR2 SQIVND (reference sequence). This CDR3 has 15 amino acids. V dropped 3 bases and J dropped 7; count of bases not matched to a gene: 7. The CDR3 DNA follows: TGTGCCAGTAGTATGATAGCGGGAGTGGTTAATGAGCAGTTCTTC. Translating it yields CASSMIAGVVNEQFF. The variable domain in full, with the rest retrieved from reference TRBV19 and TRBJ2-1, is DGGITQSPKYLFRKEGQNVTLSCEQNLNHDAMYWYRQDPGQGLRLIYYSQIVNDFQKGDIAEGYSVSREKKESFPLTVTSAQKNPTAFYLCASSMIAGVVNEQFFGPGTRLTVL.

The chain links TRBV6-6 to TRBJ2-2; a weak D match, TRBD1 (6 bases). Trimming took 5 bases from V and 1 from J, leaving 8 bases between them. CDR1 and CDR2 (germline): MNHNY, SVGAGI (reference sequence). CDR3 length: 14 residues. In nucleotides, the CDR3 is TGTGCCAGCAGTCCGGGACAGAACACCGGGGAGCTGTTTTTT. Its protein is CASSPGQNTGELFF.

The chain recombines TRBV11-2 with TRBJ1-3; 7 bases align to TRBD1. Germline V lookup: CDR1 SGHAT, CDR2 FQNNGV. This CDR3 region has 16 residues. After removal of 3 bases from V and 1 base from J, the junction contained 6 bases not matched to a gene. This CDR3 is CASSFSTGASGNTIYF. CDR3 nucleotides: TGTGCCAGCAGCTTTTCCACAGGGGCATCTGGAAACACCATATATTTT.

The chain links TRBV6-6 to TRBJ1-4, with TRBD1 identical over 7 bases. Germline V CDR1 and CDR2: MNHNY, SVGAGI (reference sequence). The CDR3 totals 14 residues. Trimming removed 6 bases from V and 9 bases from J; junction bases left unmatched: 10. The CDR3 DNA follows: TGTGCCAGCAGGACAGGGCCCTCTCAGCAAAAACTGTTTTTT. Translated, it gives CASRTGPSQQKLFF.

Here the CDR3 reads CASSRQGTTNEKLFF. In DNA form, the CDR3 reads TGTGCCAGCAGCCGTCAGGGGACAACTAATGAAAAACTGTTTTTT. The genes are TRBV3-1 (or the pseudogene TRBV3-2) and TRBJ1-4; perhaps TRBD1 as D (6 bases). This CDR3 region has 15 residues. V dropped 4 bases and J dropped 0 bases, with 9 bases sitting between them. CDR1 and CDR2 from the germline V gene are LGHDT and YNNKEL (reference sequence).

This clone has a single count. This chain links TRBV29-1 with TRBJ2-3; D not certain. The CDR3 covers 14 residues. Germline loops: CDR1 SQVTM, CDR2 ANQGSEA. Trimming took 2 bases from V and 4 from J, leaving 13 bases between them. CDR3 sequence: CSVESRKRADTQYF. CDR3 nucleotides: TGCAGCGTTGAAAGCCGAAAAAGGGCAGATACGCAGTATTTT.

In DNA form, the CDR3 reads TGTGCCAGCAGTTCCCCTAGCGGGATTTCAAGCGGCGAGCAGTACTTC. It codes for CASSSPSGISSGEQYF. This sequence joins TRBV6-6 and TRBJ2-7; 9 bases line up with TRBD2. The junction had 13 bases not matched to a gene; V was cut back by 4 bases and J by 6 bases. CDR3 length: 16 amino acids. Germline V gene sequence: CDR1 MNHNY, CDR2 SVGAGI (reference sequence).

This chain joins TRBV7-6 and TRBJ2-2; no reliable D call. The CDR3 covers 15 residues. Between the trimmed V and J ends, which lost 5 bases and 2 bases, there was a span of 12 bases. Germline CDR1 reads SGHVS; CDR2 reads FNYEAQ. The CDR3 DNA follows: TGTGCCAGCAGCCCTACCCCAGTTAACACCGGGGAGCTGTTTTTT. The encoded protein is CASSPTPVNTGELFF. Filled out from reference TRBV7-6 and TRBJ2-2, the complete variable domain reads GAGVSQSPRYKVTKRGQDVALRCDPISGHVSLYWYRQALGQGPEFLTYFNYEAQQDKSGLPNDRFSAERPEGSISTLTIQRTEQRDSAMYRCASSPTPVNTGELFFGEGSRLTVL.

The chain joins TRBV3-1 (or the pseudogene TRBV3-2) to TRBJ1-1; D possibly corresponds to TRBD1 (6 bases). CDR3 length equals 12 residues. CDR1 and CDR2 from the germline V gene are LGHDT and YNNKEL (reference sequence). Trimming removed 4 bases at V and 8 bases at J, with 11 bases between. The CDR3 loop is CASSLSDREAFF. CDR3 DNA sequence: TGTGCCAGCAGCCTTAGCGACAGGGAAGCTTTCTTT.